Below, 32 T cell receptor beta chains from the same sample are listed, as sequenced in a study of CD8 T cells in Susac syndrome. After extraction with the RNeasy kit, about 0.5 to 1 ug of the RNA was reverse transcribed using random hexamers. TCRdb reprocessed the immunoSEQ multiplex PCR reads via MiXCR and lists one record per CDR3 protein. This sample has 250,000 to 300,000 distinct CDR3 sequences, with around 84% found just once. Sample: CD8+ T cells from PBMCs. The receptors originated from a human donor with multiple sclerosis.

This clonotype was seen a handful of times. This chain uses TRBV5-4 with TRBJ2-5; TRBD2 might be the D (5 bases). The CDR3 sequence is 12 residues long. Germline CDR1 reads SGHNT; CDR2 reads YYREEE (reference sequence). V gave up 0 bases and J gave up 6 bases, with 6 bases separating them. The CDR3 DNA sequence: TGTGCCAGCAGCTTGGACGGGAAGACCCAGTACTTC. Amino acid sequence: CASSLDGKTQYF.

There are a few counts of this clonotype. The CDR3 spells CASVGGTTGYEQYF. CDR3 nucleotides: TGTGCCAGCGTGGGGGGTACTACGGGGTACGAGCAGTACTTC. This rearrangement joins TRBV2 to TRBJ2-7; tentative D call: TRBD2 (6 bases). V was shortened by 8 bases and J by 4 bases, with 18 bases between the two germline ends. Germline lookup yields CDR1 SNHLY and CDR2 FYNNEI. The CDR3 is 14 amino acids.

This chain uses TRBV28 with TRBJ2-5; D is unresolved. V gave up 3 bases and J gave up 1 base, with 9 bases separating them. Germline V gene data show CDR1 as MDHEN and CDR2 as SYDVKM. The CDR3 is 14 amino acids. In DNA, the CDR3 is TGTGCCAGCAGTTTCTTTCGCGGCCAAGAGACCCAGTACTTC. Translating it yields CASSFFRGQETQYF.

The chain recombines TRBV5-6 with TRBJ2-2, with 9 bases aligning to TRBD2. This CDR3 has 16 residues. Germline V gives CDR1 SGHDT, CDR2 YYEEEE. V gave up 3 bases and J gave up 6 bases; unmatched junction bases: 9. The CDR3 DNA sequence: TGTGCCAGCAGCTCTAGCGGGACCGCTGTTCCCGGGGAGCTGTTTTTT. Translated, it gives CASSSSGTAVPGELFF.

The chain combines TRBV9 with TRBJ2-2; D gene ambiguous. Between the trimmed V and J ends, which lost 1 base and 6 bases, there was a span of 7 bases. Per the germline V gene, CDR1 is SGDLS and CDR2 is YYNGEE. The CDR3 runs 13 residues. CDR3 nucleotides: TGTGCCAGCAGCGTACCGAGGCCCGGGGAGCTGTTTTTT. It codes for CASSVPRPGELFF.

This clonotype was seen more than once but under ten times. The chain is built from TRBV27 and TRBJ1-2; weak D call: TRBD1 (5 bases). The CDR3 has 13 amino acids. V lost 4 bases and J lost 7, with 13 bases in between. The germline V gene has CDR1 MNHEY and CDR2 SMNVEV (reference sequence). The CDR3 region is CASSSGTGTGYTF. CDR3 nucleotide sequence: TGTGCCAGCAGTTCTGGGACTGGGACTGGCTACACCTTC.

V and J are TRBV4-1 and TRBJ2-3; 9 bases are shared with TRBD2. Germline CDR1 is MGHRA and CDR2 is YSYEKL. V was clipped by 3 bases and J by 5 bases; unmatched bases: 9. This CDR3 spans 16 amino acids. As DNA, the CDR3 is TGCGCCAGCAGCCACCTACTAGCGCGGGAGGGAGATACGCAGTATTTT. This encodes CASSHLLAREGDTQYF.

The V gene is TRBV7-9, the J gene TRBJ2-5; TRBD2 might be the D (6 bases). The CDR3 totals 13 residues. With 3 bases removed from V and 4 bases from J, the gap between germline ends came to 9 bases. CDR1 SEHNR and CDR2 FQNEAQ come from the germline V gene (reference sequence). This CDR3 is CASSFGGVETQYF. The CDR3 bases are TGTGCCAGCAGCTTCGGGGGAGTAGAGACCCAGTACTTC.

This sequence joins TRBV12-3 or TRBV12-4 and TRBJ2-2, with D possibly being TRBD2 (6 bases). The V gene lost 5 bases and the J gene lost 3 bases, with 13 bases spanning the gap. CDR3 length equals 15 residues. CDR3 sequence: CASSTPGSHTGELFF. The DNA for the CDR3 is TGTGCCAGCAGTACTCCCGGGAGCCACACCGGGGAGCTGTTTTTT.

V and J are TRBV3-1 and TRBJ2-3, with 8 bases identical to TRBD2. The germline V gene encodes CDR1 LGHDT and CDR2 YNNKEL (reference sequence). The trim removed 1 base at V and 1 base at J, leaving 1 base unmatched. CDR3 length: 15 amino acids. The CDR3 DNA is TGTGCCAGCAGCCAAGCTAGCGGGCGCACAGATACGCAGTATTTT. Amino acid sequence: CASSQASGRTDTQYF.

The chain combines TRBV19 with TRBJ2-2; tentatively, D is TRBD1 (5 bases). Germline assignment: CDR1 LNHDA and CDR2 SQIVND (reference sequence). The germline V and J ends were trimmed by 8 bases and 5 bases, with 9 bases remaining between them. There are 12 residues in the CDR3. The CDR3 sequence is CASYRTTGELFF. CDR3 DNA: TGTGCCAGTTACAGGACGACCGGGGAGCTGTTTTTT.

This sequence joins TRBV14 and TRBJ2-2; D gene unclear. This CDR3 contains 13 residues. V dropped 1 base and J dropped 6 bases, with 6 bases sitting between them. Germline lookup yields CDR1 SGHDN and CDR2 FVKESK. The CDR3 here is CASSQVGSGELFF. CDR3 DNA: TGTGCCAGCAGCCAAGTAGGGTCCGGGGAGCTGTTTTTT.

The CDR3 region has the DNA TGTGCCAGTGGGGACAGGGGGCTGGATGGCTACACCTTC. Amino acids: CASGDRGLDGYTF. V gene TRBV19 combines with J gene TRBJ1-2; 12 positions match TRBD1. The CDR3 is made up of 13 amino acids. Germline V gives CDR1 LNHDA, CDR2 SQIVND (reference sequence). With V trimmed by 8 bases and J by 6 bases, 4 bases remained unmatched. Looking up the rest from reference TRBV19 and TRBJ1-2 gives the full variable domain: DGGITQSPKYLFRKEGQNVTLSCEQNLNHDAMYWYRQDPGQGLRLIYYSQIVNDFQKGDIAEGYSVSREKKESFPLTVTSAQKNPTAFYLCASGDRGLDGYTFGSGTRLTVV.

The rearrangement uses TRBV2 and TRBJ2-7; 7 bases are a match to TRBD2. J was trimmed by 2 bases and V by 8 bases; bases with no gene match: 3. Germline V gene sequence: CDR1 SNHLY, CDR2 FYNNEI. This CDR3 is 12 amino acids long. CDR3 loop: CASRLAAYEQYF. Written as DNA, the CDR3 is TGTGCCAGCCGCCTAGCGGCCTACGAGCAGTACTTC.

CDR3 nucleotide sequence: TGTGCCAGCAGCCCTTGGGGGTCCTACAATGAGCAGTTCTTC. It is translated as CASSPWGSYNEQFF. J is TRBJ2-1 and V is TRBV13; D tentatively fits TRBD1 or TRBD2 (5 bases each). The CDR3 covers 14 residues. With 5 bases removed from V and 1 base from J, the gap between germline ends came to 9 bases. Germline assignment: CDR1 PRHDT and CDR2 FYEKMQ (reference sequence). Variable domain in full (rest from reference TRBV13 and TRBJ2-1): AAGVIQSPRHLIKEKRETATLKCYPIPRHDTVYWYQQGPGQDPQFLISFYEKMQSDKGSIPDRFSAQQFSDYHSELNMSSLELGDSALYFCASSPWGSYNEQFFGPGTRLTVL.

The V gene is TRBV5-4, the J gene TRBJ2-1; the D gene is possibly TRBD2 (6 bases). V was clipped by 4 bases and J by 7 bases, with 18 bases between them. This CDR3 region has 15 residues. Germline values: CDR1 SGHNT, CDR2 YYREEE (reference sequence). This chain's CDR3 is CASSPRVAVRNEQFF. The CDR3 DNA follows: TGTGCCAGCAGCCCCCGGGTAGCGGTAAGGAATGAGCAGTTCTTC.

The gene calls are TRBV20-1 and TRBJ2-7, with 8 bases fitting TRBD1. Per the germline V gene, CDR1 is DFQATT and CDR2 is SNEGSKA (reference sequence). This CDR3 is built from 13 residues. J was trimmed by 7 bases and V by 5 bases; bases with no gene match: 10. The CDR3 bases are TGCAGTGCTTCGCTGGACAGGGTGGGTGAGCAGTACTTC. Translating gives CSASLDRVGEQYF.

The rearrangement joins TRBV15 to TRBJ2-2; TRBD2 matches 8 bases. V trimming: 6 bases; J trimming: 6 bases; junction bases outside the gene matches: 12. The CDR3 length is 16 residues. The germline V gene has CDR1 LNHNV and CDR2 YYDKDF (reference sequence). The CDR3 DNA reads TGTGCCACCAGTCCCACCGGGACTAGTCTTGCCGGGGAGCTGTTTTTT. Protein product: CATSPTGTSLAGELFF.

This clonotype was counted between two and nine times. This chain's CDR3 is CASSPWTGGTDTDTQYF. The CDR3 bases are TGTGCCAGCAGCCCTTGGACGGGGGGCACCGACACAGATACGCAGTATTTT. This sequence joins TRBV5-4 and TRBJ2-3, with a weak D call TRBD2 (7 bases). The CDR3 is 17 residues long. The V and J ends lost 4 bases and 2 bases respectively, with 20 bases between them. Germline V gene lookup returns CDR1 SGHNT and CDR2 YYREEE (reference sequence). The entire variable domain, with the rest obtained from reference TRBV5-4 and TRBJ2-3, is as follows: ETGVTQSPTHLIKTRGQQVTLRCSSQSGHNTVSWYQQALGQGPQFIFQYYREEENGRGNFPPRFSGLQFPNYSSELNVNALELDDSALYLCASSPWTGGTDTDTQYFGPGTRLTVL.

The chain couples TRBV19 to TRBJ1-2, with D possibly being TRBD1 (6 bases). Trimming stripped 7 bases from V and 3 bases from J, with 15 bases between. Germline V CDR1 and CDR2: LNHDA, SQIVND (reference sequence). The length of the CDR3 is 14 residues. The DNA of the CDR3 is TGTGCCAGTAATCGGCCAGGGGAGGACTATGGCTACACCTTC. Translating gives CASNRPGEDYGYTF.

The chain links TRBV16 to TRBJ1-2; D is unclear. The CDR3 length is 14 residues. The V end lost 6 bases, the J end lost 3 bases, and 14 bases lay between the germline ends. Germline CDR1 KGHSY, CDR2 FQNENV. CDR3 amino acids: CASSRALPYYGYTF. CDR3 bases: TGTGCCAGCAGTCGAGCATTGCCCTACTATGGCTACACCTTC.

This clonotype was found a few times. This rearrangement joins TRBV6-2 or TRBV6-3 to TRBJ2-7, with TRBD2 identical over 11 bases. This CDR3 contains 18 residues. CDR1 and CDR2 from the germline V gene are MNHEY and SVGEGT. The J segment lost 0 bases and the V segment lost 6 bases, leaving 13 bases of the junction unmatched. The DNA of the CDR3 is TGTGCCAGCAGACCTCGTCCGGGACTAGCGGAGAGCTCCTACGAGCAGTACTTC. Translated, it gives CASRPRPGLAESSYEQYF.

V is TRBV28 and J is TRBJ2-7; 8 bases line up with TRBD2. The J segment lost 0 bases and the V segment lost 5 bases, leaving 15 bases of the junction unmatched. CDR3 length equals 18 residues. Germline V gives CDR1 MDHEN, CDR2 SYDVKM. CDR3 DNA sequence: TGTGCCAGCAGTCTGAACTTGGAGAGCGGGGGTCACTCCTACGAGCAGTACTTC. It codes for CASSLNLESGGHSYEQYF. The whole variable domain, remainder taken from reference TRBV28 and TRBJ2-7, is DVKVTQSSRYLVKRTGEKVFLECVQDMDHENMFWYRQDPGLGLRLIYFSYDVKMKEKGDIPEGYSVSREKKERFSLILESASTNQTSMYLCASSLNLESGGHSYEQYFGPGTRLTVT.

The chain has TRBV2 and TRBJ2-7, with D maybe TRBD1 (6 bases). This CDR3 has 15 residues. The V end lost 3 bases, the J end lost 2 bases, and 14 bases lay between the germline ends. The germline V gene encodes CDR1 SNHLY and CDR2 FYNNEI. CDR3 sequence: CASSEVQGRTYEQYF. CDR3 DNA: TGTGCCAGCAGTGAGGTTCAGGGGCGTACCTACGAGCAGTACTTC.

This clonotype has just a few counts. CDR3 in amino acids: CASKPSGRTYEQYF. CDR3 bases: TGTGCCAGCAAGCCTAGCGGGAGGACCTACGAGCAGTACTTC. J is TRBJ2-7 and V is TRBV2, with TRBD2 matching 11 bases. Germline trimming cut 7 bases from V and 2 bases from J; bases unmatched to any gene: 4. Germline CDR1 is SNHLY and CDR2 is FYNNEI. The CDR3 runs to 14 residues.

This chain joins TRBV9 and TRBJ2-3, with TRBD2 matching 8 bases. This CDR3 is 16 amino acids long. After removal of 3 bases from V and 2 bases from J, the junction contained 8 bases not matched to a gene. CDR1 is SGDLS and CDR2 is YYNGEE in the germline V gene. CDR3 residues: CASSAFASGLTDTQYF. Here the CDR3 DNA reads TGTGCCAGCAGCGCCTTCGCTAGCGGGCTCACAGATACGCAGTATTTT.

This rearrangement joins TRBV20-1 to TRBJ1-5; D not resolved. Per the germline V gene, CDR1 is DFQATT and CDR2 is SNEGSKA (reference sequence). CDR3 size: 14 residues. The V and J ends lost 3 bases and 1 base respectively, with 10 bases between them. The CDR3 is CSASRRESNQPQHF. CDR3 DNA sequence: TGCAGTGCTAGTCGGAGGGAGAGCAATCAGCCCCAGCATTTT.

This chain joins TRBV7-6 and TRBJ1-4; D ambiguous. The V gene lost 2 bases and the J gene lost 8 bases, with 18 bases spanning the gap. The CDR3 consists of 16 residues. CDR1 and CDR2 from the germline V gene are SGHVS and FNYEAQ. CDR3 sequence: CASSLHRPRRKEKLFF. The CDR3 region has the DNA TGTGCCAGCAGCTTACACCGACCAAGACGGAAAGAAAAACTGTTTTTT.

This rearrangement joins TRBV9 to TRBJ2-5; TRBD2 is a possible D gene (6 bases). Germline V gene data show CDR1 as SGDLS and CDR2 as YYNGEE. Trimming shortened V by 4 bases and J by 4 bases, and 11 bases separated the two germline ends. This CDR3 is 13 amino acids long. Written as DNA, the CDR3 is TGTGCCAGCAGCCCAGGGAGGACAGAGACCCAGTACTTC. Translated: CASSPGRTETQYF.

J is TRBJ2-7 and V is TRBV4-1; D not certain. This CDR3 spans 14 amino acids. Germline CDR1 and CDR2: MGHRA and YSYEKL. V gave up 1 base and J gave up 0 bases, with 7 bases separating them. The CDR3 protein is CASSQVTHSYEQYF. The DNA for the CDR3 is TGCGCCAGCAGCCAAGTAACTCACTCCTACGAGCAGTACTTC.

This clonotype came up once. The CDR3 loop is CASSITGPKSEQYF. CDR3 in DNA: TGTGCCAGCAGTATAACTGGGCCCAAAAGTGAGCAGTACTTC. The genes are TRBV27 and TRBJ2-7; no firm D call. Germline V gene data show CDR1 as MNHEY and CDR2 as SMNVEV (reference sequence). V lost 5 bases and J 7 bases, leaving 18 bases between the germline ends. The CDR3 totals 14 residues.

The rearrangement links TRBV2 to TRBJ2-1, with 8 bases fitting TRBD2. The CDR3 is 15 amino acids. V lost 6 bases to trimming and J lost 7 bases; unmatched junction nucleotides: 11. The V gene's germline CDR1 is SNHLY and CDR2 FYNNEI. The CDR3 DNA reads TGTGCCAGCAGCATCAGCGGGAGTTTATGGAATGAGCAGTTCTTC. Its protein product is CASSISGSLWNEQFF.